This TCR beta chain was sequenced in a study of shared clonotypes between healthy human individuals. Looking at the study overall: The cohort had two women and a few men, ages 18 to 49.

Assay used: immunoSEQ multiplex PCR; TCRdb lists only in-frame clones, some missing. Counted here are roughly 2,500,000 clones, 80% to 95% occurring once; the ten biggest clones make up about 0.38%. Points on this clone: Its cognate antigen is unknown.

Among the donors, all were Caucasian adults who lived in Nashville, Tennessee. Both subsets, CD45RA+ naive and CD45RA-negative memory, were split from the CD4+ cells. Study-level points and caveats: An expected dependence of interdonor clonotype sharing on sequencing depth was noted.

CDR3 length: 15 residues. With 7 bases clipped from V and 6 bases from J, the junction kept 9 bases outside the gene matches. Germline V gene data show CDR1 as MDHEN and CDR2 as SYDVKM. The sequencing input was naive CD4+ T cells from PBMCs. The subset here: CD45RA+ positively selected. The source of this sequence is a man in his late teens or twenties in good health. Some clones in this sample may be carry-over from other donors' samples. This chain links TRBV28 with TRBJ2-3, with 11 bases identical to TRBD1. This chain's CDR3 is CASTLGTGGFDTQYF. In DNA, the CDR3 is TGTGCCAGCACCCTAGGGACAGGGGGATTTGATACGCAGTATTTT.